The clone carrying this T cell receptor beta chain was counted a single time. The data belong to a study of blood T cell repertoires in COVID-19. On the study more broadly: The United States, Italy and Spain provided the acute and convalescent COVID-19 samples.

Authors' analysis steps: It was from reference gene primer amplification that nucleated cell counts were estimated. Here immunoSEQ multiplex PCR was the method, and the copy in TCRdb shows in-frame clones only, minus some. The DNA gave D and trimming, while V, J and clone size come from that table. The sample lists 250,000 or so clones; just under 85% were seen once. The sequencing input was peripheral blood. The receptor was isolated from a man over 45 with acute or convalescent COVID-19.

This CDR3 reads CASSLLPAGDNEQFF. The CDR3 coding sequence is TGTGCCAGCAGCTTACTTCCGGCAGGGGACAATGAGCAGTTCTTC. The rearrangement joins TRBV7-9 to TRBJ2-1, with a possible D match to TRBD1 (6 bases). The V end lost 2 bases, the J end lost 5 bases, and 13 bases lay between the germline ends. The CDR3 is 15 residues long. Germline V gene lookup returns CDR1 SEHNR and CDR2 FQNEAQ (reference sequence).